These T cell receptor beta chains were read from a single sample in a study of breast tumors, draining lymph nodes, adjacent tissues. TCRdb fed the multiplex PCR reads into MiXCR, producing one record per CDR3 protein. Of about 200,000 distinct CDR3 sequences listed, over 25% are singletons. Sequencing was performed on axillary lymph node tissue. These receptors were collected from a female donor with breast cancer. Some clones in this sample may be carry-over from other donors' samples. CDR3s include the opening cysteine and the closing phenylalanine or tryptophan. The D gene is left open where the match is weak. Only part of the rows carry a size: once, few, many, or a class if the clone is expanded.

d_call	v_call	j_call	clone_size	cdr3_aa	cdr3_nt
TRBD2	TRBV5-1	TRBJ2-1	.	CASSGLAGTSYNEQFF	TGCGCCAGCTCGGGACTAGCGGGAACTTCCTACAATGAGCAGTTCTTC
TRBD1	TRBV10-3	TRBJ1-2	.	CAITSTGGQGTHYGYTF	TGTGCCATCACCTCAACAGGGGGTCAAGGCACCCACTATGGCTACACCTTC
TRBD2	TRBV7-2	TRBJ2-3	.	CASSLAAGGPGDTQYF	TGTGCCAGCAGCTTAGCTGCGGGGGGACCGGGTGATACGCAGTATTTT
.	TRBV12-3/TRBV12-4	TRBJ2-5	many	CASTERGGGETQYF	TGTGCCAGCACCGAAAGGGGCGGTGGGGAGACCCAGTACTTC
.	TRBV6-6	TRBJ2-6	many	CASRRGSGANVLTF	TGTGCCAGCAGGCGGGGCTCTGGGGCCAACGTCCTGACTTTC
.	TRBV7-9	TRBJ2-7	many	CASSLGSGGWQYF	TGTGCCAGCAGCTTAGGATCAGGAGGTTGGCAGTACTTC
.	TRBV20-1	TRBJ2-1	many	CSATSPAREEQFF	TGCAGTGCTACCTCTCCTGCCCGGGAGGAGCAGTTCTTC
TRBD2	TRBV19	TRBJ2-3	many	CASRLAGVKDTQYF	TGTGCCAGTAGACTAGCGGGCGTGAAAGATACGCAGTATTTT
.	TRBV6-4	TRBJ1-5	.	CASSHNYPGVSNQPQHF	TGTGCCAGCAGTCACAACTACCCGGGAGTAAGCAATCAGCCCCAGCATTTT
.	TRBV7-2	TRBJ2-4	many	CASSFRGTSIAKNIQYF	TGTGCCAGCAGCTTTAGGGGGACGTCTATAGCCAAAAACATTCAGTACTTC
TRBD2	TRBV12-5	TRBJ2-7	many	CASGLVLFSGGAPDASSYEQYF	TGTGCTAGTGGTTTGGTCCTATTTAGCGGGGGGGCCCCAGACGCGAGCTCCTACGAGCAGTACTTC
.	TRBV2	TRBJ1-5	many	CASSGGSNQPQHF	TGTGCCAGCAGTGGGGGAAGCAATCAGCCCCAGCATTTT
.	TRBV7-2	TRBJ2-3	.	CASSGRSPDTQYF	TGTGCCAGCAGCGGGAGGTCCCCAGATACGCAGTATTTT
.	TRBV24-1	TRBJ2-2	.	CAASTTHENTGELFF	TGTGCCGCCAGTACTACCCACGAGAACACCGGGGAGCTGTTTTTT
TRBD2	TRBV7-2	TRBJ2-5	.	CASSSPGLAGGTGGETQYF	TGTGCCAGCAGCTCCCCGGGACTAGCGGGGGGGACAGGAGGCGAGACCCAGTACTTC
TRBD2	TRBV5-1	TRBJ2-3	many	CASSLAAGGSKDTQYF	TGCGCCAGCAGCTTGGCTGCGGGGGGGAGCAAAGATACGCAGTATTTT
TRBD2	TRBV18	TRBJ2-2	.	CASSPLELAGEGPGELFF	TGTGCCAGCTCACCCCTTGAACTAGCGGGAGAAGGTCCCGGGGAGCTGTTTTTT
.	TRBV20-1	TRBJ2-5	.	CSATGGGTQETQYF	TGCAGTGCGACCGGTGGAGGAACCCAAGAGACCCAGTACTTC
.	TRBV7-8	TRBJ2-7	many	CASSLGDGSYEQYF	TGTGCCAGCAGCTTAGGGGACGGATCCTACGAGCAGTACTTC
.	TRBV12-3/TRBV12-4	TRBJ2-2	many	CAILRTANTGELFF	TGTGCCATTCTCAGGACAGCGAACACCGGGGAGCTGTTTTTT
.	TRBV5-4	TRBJ2-5	.	CASSPEGPGQETQYF	TGTGCCAGCAGCCCCGAGGGACCGGGCCAAGAGACCCAGTACTTC
TRBD1	TRBV7-2	TRBJ1-6	.	CASSMDRGETHNSPLHF	TGTGCCAGCAGCATGGACAGGGGAGAGACCCATAATTCACCCCTCCACTTT
.	TRBV28	TRBJ2-7	many	CASSHGSAYEQYF	TGTGCCAGCAGCCATGGTTCAGCCTACGAGCAGTACTTC
.	TRBV10-3	TRBJ1-4	.	CAISGRGDDEKLFF	TGTGCCATCAGCGGACGGGGTGATGATGAAAAACTGTTTTTT
.	TRBV18	TRBJ2-5	.	CASSLASEGTQYF	TGTGCCAGCTCATTGGCTAGCGAAGGGACCCAGTACTTC
TRBD1	TRBV7-2	TRBJ1-2	many	CASSSPDRGPYGYTF	TGTGCCAGCAGCTCTCCGGACAGGGGTCCCTATGGCTACACCTTC
.	TRBV7-8	TRBJ2-2	many	CASSSKTRLPTNTGELFF	TGTGCCAGCAGCTCAAAGACCCGCCTACCCACGAACACCGGGGAGCTGTTTTTT
TRBD1	TRBV7-9	TRBJ1-5	many	CASSPGQGDSNQPQHF	TGTGCCAGCAGCCCCGGACAGGGCGATAGCAATCAGCCCCAGCATTTT
.	TRBV18	TRBJ2-2	many	CASSPSQQFGELFF	TGTGCCAGCTCACCGTCTCAACAGTTCGGGGAGCTGTTTTTT